The clone carrying this T cell receptor (beta chain) was found many times. The antigen is undetermined. The CDR3 has 14 amino acids. The ends were cut back, 6 bases at V and 3 bases at J, with 14 bases in the middle. Germline CDR1 is MRHNA and CDR2 is SNTAGT. The sample comes from a study of CD8+CD57+ T cells in acquired aplastic anemia. Study-level information: The average for DNA from sorted CD4+ and CD8+ cells was 3.2 ug. Study-wide findings and caveats: Roughly 28 was the count of CD8+ CDR3 sequences that patients shared with controls. Controls and patients did not differ significantly in CD8+ Simpson's diversity.

TCR beta VDJ and CDR3 profiling used genomic DNA as template. One entry per CDR3 protein results from TCRdb running MiXCR on the reads. This repertoire shows 250,000 to 300,000 distinct CDR3 sequences, 45% to 65% found once; its top ten account for 8%. This clonotype was sampled from a human donor with severe aplastic anemia or a healthy control (not recorded which). The source material was sorted CD4+, CD8+, or CD8+CD57+ T cells (not recorded which) from PBMCs. V is TRBV6-4 and J is TRBJ2-5, with D possibly TRBD1 on 6 matching bases. The CDR3 DNA reads as TGTGCCAGCAGGAGAGGACAGCACAAAGAGACCCAGTACTTC. It codes for CASRRGQHKETQYF.